This TCR beta chain is from a study of T cell clonality in common variable immunodeficiency. Study results and limitations: CVID subjects had higher TCRbeta clonality than healthy controls, most marked in about a third. CVID subjects shared fewer TCRbeta clones than healthy controls did.

Control and CVID samples contributed equal amounts of genomic DNA. Assay used: immunoSEQ multiplex PCR; TCRdb lists only in-frame clones, some missing. Listed for the sample are tens of thousands of clones, none seen a single time. This clone was seen many times. Its cognate antigen is unknown. The DNA ends 3 residues before the CDR3 does, and the rest of the CDR3 is filled in from the germline J gene. The V segment lost 5 bases and the J segment 3 bases; nucleotides outside the gene matches: 5. This CDR3 has 14 residues. CDR1 and CDR2 (germline): SEHNR, FQNEAQ (reference sequence). The sequenced material came from peripheral blood mononuclear cells. The rearrangement links TRBV7-9 to TRBJ1-2; 8 nucleotides line up with TRBD1. This TCR derives from a person aged 18 to 75 in good health. The CDR3 loop reads CASSNTGGYYGYTF. The part of the CDR3 DNA that was read is TGTGCCAGCAGCAACACAGGGGGTTACTATGGC.